The 10 T cell receptor beta chains reported below all come from one sample, sequenced in a study of blood T cells in healthy people across ages. Next came a second PCR, run for roughly 6 to 11 cycles, which used a sample-barcoded 5' primer along with a J-beta primer mix. Each CDR3 protein gets one entry after TCRdb re-called the 5' RACE reads with MiXCR. The table lists 500,000 to 700,000 distinct CDR3 sequences, roughly 31% of them singletons. Sample: blood. The receptors stem from a woman aged 80 or over in good health.

As concerns this clonotype: This sequence may be a read error, since a much larger clone differs from it by one base. The gene calls are TRBV7-9 and TRBJ2-6; D is uncertain. V lost 2 bases to trimming and J lost 5 bases, with 19 bases between them. Germline lookup yields CDR1 SEHNR and CDR2 FQNEAQ (reference sequence). This CDR3 has 18 amino acids. The CDR3 nucleotides are TGTGCCAGCAGCTTACGCCTCGCGGAGACCGCACGGGCCAACGTCCTGACTTTC. Protein product: CASSLRLAETARANVLTF.

This clonotype showed up many times. The rearrangement uses TRBV12-3 or TRBV12-4 and TRBJ2-3, with a weak D call TRBD2 (5 bases). This CDR3 contains 15 residues. V lost 3 bases and J lost 3, with 13 bases in between. The CDR3 loop reads CASSFVTDLTDTQYF. CDR3 nucleotide sequence: TGTGCCAGCAGTTTTGTCACGGACTTAACAGATACGCAGTATTTT.

This clonotype was observed many times. The rearrangement joins TRBV5-1 to TRBJ2-3, with D tentatively TRBD2 (5 bases). CDR3 size: 13 residues. V was clipped by 4 bases and J by 1 base, with 7 bases between them. Germline CDR1 is SGHRS and CDR2 is YFSETQ. CDR3 in DNA: TGCGCCAGCAGCGCGGGCCGCACAGATACGCAGTATTTT. It codes for CASSAGRTDTQYF.

Only one count was recorded for this clonotype. This chain connects TRBV29-1 to TRBJ2-1, with TRBD2 matching over 7 bases. The CDR3 runs to 15 residues. Germline values: CDR1 SQVTM, CDR2 ANQGSEA. J was trimmed by 4 bases and V by 4 bases; bases with no gene match: 10. The CDR3 loop is CSVGRLAPGYNEQFF. The CDR3 region has the DNA TGCAGCGTTGGGAGACTAGCCCCAGGGTACAATGAGCAGTTCTTC.

A few counts support this clonotype. This chain joins TRBV20-1 and TRBJ2-1; TRBD2 aligns across 9 bases. V shed 2 bases, J shed 9 bases, and the junction held 5 bases outside the gene matches. Per the germline V gene, CDR1 is DFQATT and CDR2 is SNEGSKA (reference sequence). The CDR3 totals 13 residues. CDR3 protein: CSARRGGVSEQFF. CDR3 coding DNA: TGCAGTGCTAGACGCGGGGGGGTCTCTGAGCAGTTCTTC.

This clonotype was recorded many times. This chain joins TRBV6-2 or TRBV6-3 and TRBJ2-7, with a weak D call TRBD1 (5 bases). The V gene lost 2 bases and the J gene lost 3 bases, with 14 bases spanning the gap. The CDR3 has 15 residues. The germline gives CDR1 MNHEY, CDR2 SVGEGT. The CDR3, as DNA: TGTGCCAGCAGTTACCACCTGGGCAGGGACTACGAGCAGTACTTC. Translation: CASSYHLGRDYEQYF.

The gene calls are TRBV5-1 and TRBJ1-1; D is possibly TRBD1 (6 bases). CDR1 SGHRS and CDR2 YFSETQ come from the germline V gene. The CDR3 totals 13 residues. V shed 0 bases and J shed 7 bases, with 10 bases lying between them. CDR3 amino acids: CASSLDRVGEAFF. For the CDR3, the DNA is TGCGCCAGCAGCTTGGACAGGGTAGGTGAAGCTTTCTTT.

The V gene is TRBV7-2, the J gene TRBJ1-2; TRBD1 matches 12 bases. From germline, CDR1 is SGHTA and CDR2 FQGNSA. The CDR3 length is 16 residues. The J segment lost 8 bases and the V segment lost 6 bases, leaving 13 bases of the junction unmatched. The CDR3, as DNA: TGTGCCAGCAGACCCGGGACAGGGGGCTCCCTTTGGGGCTACACCTTC. Translated: CASRPGTGGSLWGYTF. Together with reference TRBV7-2 and TRBJ1-2, the CDR3 gives the full variable domain: GAGVSQSPSNKVTEKGKDVELRCDPISGHTALYWYRQSLGQGLEFLIYFQGNSAPDKSGLPSDRFSAERTGGSVSTLTIQRTQQEDSAVYLCASRPGTGGSLWGYTFGSGTRLTVV.

Worth noting for this clonotype: A much larger clone sits a single nucleotide away, making a read error possible. This chain joins TRBV20-1 and TRBJ1-2; the D is unclear. Trimming stripped 8 bases from V and 3 bases from J, with 16 bases between. Per germline, CDR1 DFQATT and CDR2 SNEGSKA (reference sequence). This CDR3 is 13 amino acids long. CDR3 in DNA: TGCAGTACTGCCTCTGACGTGGACTATGGCTACACCTTC. Translated: CSTASDVDYGYTF.

With respect to this clonotype: Since a much larger clone is just one base distant, this may be a read error. The V call is TRBV5-1, the J call TRBJ1-1, with D maybe TRBD1 (5 bases). Germline assignment: CDR1 SGHRS and CDR2 YFSETQ. CDR3 size: 15 residues. V lost 3 bases and J 4 bases, leaving 16 bases between the germline ends. CDR3 residues: CASSSSTAVSTEAFF. CDR3 nucleotide sequence: TGCGCCAGCAGCTCTTCGACAGCAGTGAGCACTGAAGCTTTCTTT. Full variable domain (remainder filled in from reference TRBV5-1 and TRBJ1-1): KAGVTQTPRYLIKTRGQQVTLSCSPISGHRSVSWYQQTPGQGLQFLFEYFSETQRNKGNFPGRFSGRQFSNSRSEMNVSTLELGDSALYLCASSSSTAVSTEAFFGQGTRLTVV.